This is a list of T cell receptor beta chains from one sample in a study of T cell responses to AZD1222 COVID-19 vaccine. The method was immunoSEQ multiplex PCR; TCRdb's version includes in-frame clones alone and lacks a portion of them. The table has 150,000 or so clones, about 92% seen once; the top ten hold roughly 1%. The sequencing used peripheral blood, collected on day 0 of AZD1222 vaccination. Every receptor here comes from an adult in good health. The CDR3 runs from the conserved cysteine through the conserved F or W. The D gene is left open where the match is weak. Clone size appears in some rows only: once, few, many, or a class for an expanded clone.

TRBV10-3	TRBJ1-4	-	once	TGTGCCATCAGCGCGGACAGCGTCAATGAAAAACTGTTTTTT	CAISADSVNEKLFF
TRBV28	TRBJ2-1	-	-	TGTGCCAGCAGTACCTCGGGGAGAGATGAGCAGTTCTTC	CASSTSGRDEQFF
TRBV9	TRBJ2-3	TRBD2	-	TGTGCCAGCAGCGCATCTCCGGGACTAGCGGGGGGGTGGAGCACAGATACGCAGTATTTT	CASSASPGLAGGWSTDTQYF
TRBV5-1	TRBJ2-7	TRBD2	-	TGCGCCAGCAGCTTGTCCGGGACTAGCCCTGTGTTTGGATTAGGGCAGTACTTC	CASSLSGTSPVFGLGQYF
TRBV6-5	TRBJ1-1	-	-	TGTGCCGCATTTCCAAGGGCTGGCCCTGAAGCTTTCTTT	CAAFPRAGPEAFF
TRBV27	TRBJ2-2	TRBD2	-	TGTGCCAGCTCTCGACTAGCGGCCGGGGAGCTGTTTTTT	CASSRLAAGELFF
TRBV5-1	TRBJ1-1	-	-	TGCGCCAGCAGCTTGCAGGCGGCTGACACTGAAGCTTTCTTT	CASSLQAADTEAFF
TRBV11-3	TRBJ2-5	-	-	TGTGCCAGCAGCTTGGCGCAAGAGACCCAGTACTTC	CASSLAQETQYF
TRBV18	TRBJ1-1	-	-	TGTGCCAGCTCACCATTAGGTTCGGGAGGGATGAACACTGAAGCTTTCTTT	CASSPLGSGGMNTEAFF
TRBV2	TRBJ1-3	TRBD1	-	TGTGCCAGCACCAGGGGGGCATCTGGAAACACCATATATTTT	CASTRGASGNTIYF
TRBV6-5	TRBJ1-3	-	-	TGTGCCAGCAGTTACTTAGGGGGAGCTGGAAACACCATATATTTT	CASSYLGGAGNTIYF
TRBV4-1	TRBJ1-2	-	-	TGCGCCAGCAGCCAAGTGGGATCACCCCCGATTAACTATGGCTACACCTTC	CASSQVGSPPINYGYTF
TRBV6-1	TRBJ1-5	TRBD1	-	TGTGCCAGCAGTGATCGACAGGGGACAAGGCAGCCCCAGCATTTT	CASSDRQGTRQPQHF
TRBV5-1	TRBJ2-2	-	-	TGCGCCAGCAAAGACTCGGACACCGGGGAGCTGTTTTTT	CASKDSDTGELFF
TRBV4-2	TRBJ2-1	TRBD2	-	TGTGCCAGCAGCCAAGACAGCGGGGGGTACAATGAGCAGTTCTTC	CASSQDSGGYNEQFF
TRBV18	TRBJ1-1	-	-	TGTGCCAGCTCACAGTCGGACCCAGCTGGCACTGAAGCTTTCTTT	CASSQSDPAGTEAFF
TRBV15	TRBJ1-5	TRBD1	-	TGTGCCACCAGCTCACAGGGGTTGCAGCCCCAGCATTTT	CATSSQGLQPQHF
TRBV24-1	TRBJ1-1	TRBD1	once	TGTGCCACCAGTGACCCTCGGACAGGGGGCACTGAAGCTTTCTTT	CATSDPRTGGTEAFF
TRBV6-5	TRBJ1-6	-	-	TGTGCCAGCAGTCAACAGGGAGAGTTTTCACCCCTCCACTTT	CASSQQGEFSPLHF
TRBV5-6	TRBJ1-6	-	-	TGTGCCAGCAGCTTGGGCAAGTCGAATTCACCCCTCCACTTT	CASSLGKSNSPLHF
TRBV10-3	TRBJ2-1	TRBD1	-	TGTGCCATCAGGGGGACAGGGAAATACAATGAGCAGTTCTTC	CAIRGTGKYNEQFF
TRBV19	TRBJ2-5	-	once	TGTGCCAGTAGTGGCCTGCTACAAGAGACCCAGTACTTC	CASSGLLQETQYF
TRBV6-5	TRBJ2-3	-	-	TGTGCCAGCAGTTACCTGGGTGAGCAGCCAGATACGCAGTATTTT	CASSYLGEQPDTQYF
TRBV7-9	TRBJ1-1	-	-	TGTGCCAGCAGCCTCAGGGTAGCCGACACTGAAGCTTTCTTT	CASSLRVADTEAFF
TRBV2	TRBJ1-4	TRBD1	-	TGTGCCAGCACCACAGGGGCGGGGGGCGAAAAACTGTTTTTT	CASTTGAGGEKLFF
TRBV6-2/TRBV6-3	TRBJ2-1	TRBD2	-	TGTGCCAGCAGTTACGGACTAGCGGGAGAAATCTACAATGAGCAGTTCTTC	CASSYGLAGEIYNEQFF
TRBV6-5	TRBJ1-6	-	-	TGTGCCAGCAGAGCGGCTAATTCACCCCTCCACTTT	CASRAANSPLHF
TRBV7-2	TRBJ1-2	-	-	TGTGCCAGCAGCCCCAGGGGACGGGGTGGCTACACCTTC	CASSPRGRGGYTF
TRBV16	TRBJ1-1	-	-	TGTGCCAGCAGCCACCTCCGGGACAAGAACACTGAAGCTTTCTTT	CASSHLRDKNTEAFF
TRBV5-1	TRBJ2-3	-	-	TGCGCCAGCAGCTCGGAGGGGGATACGCAGTATTTT	CASSSEGDTQYF
TRBV7-7	TRBJ2-3	TRBD2	-	TGTGCCAGCAGCTTGGGCGGGGGGCCCACAGATACGCAGTATTTT	CASSLGGGPTDTQYF
TRBV9	TRBJ2-2	TRBD1	-	TGTGCCAGCGGAGACAGGGGGAACACCGGGGAGCTGTTTTTT	CASGDRGNTGELFF
TRBV18	TRBJ1-4	TRBD1	-	TGTGCCAGCTCACCAGGGACAGGGGGTGAAAAACTGTTTTTT	CASSPGTGGEKLFF
TRBV7-2	TRBJ2-7	TRBD1	few	TGTGCCAGCAGCTCCGGGACAGGGTTTTACGAGCAGTACTTC	CASSSGTGFYEQYF
TRBV6-5	TRBJ2-3	-	-	TGTGCCAGCAGTTACTCGGCACAGGCCGGCACAGATACGCAGTATTTT	CASSYSAQAGTDTQYF
TRBV2	TRBJ2-4	-	-	TGTGCCAGCAGTGAGACACAAGCCAAAAACATTCAGTACTTC	CASSETQAKNIQYF
TRBV2	TRBJ2-7	-	-	TGTGCCAGCGGCTATAGCGGCGACGAGCAGTACTTC	CASGYSGDEQYF
TRBV6-5	TRBJ1-5	-	-	TGTGCCAGCAGGAGGTCCGGGCACCAGCCCCAGCATTTT	CASRRSGHQPQHF
TRBV4-1	TRBJ1-1	-	-	TGCGCCAGCAGCCAAACTGGCTCAGGATGGAACACTGAAGCTTTCTTT	CASSQTGSGWNTEAFF
TRBV28	TRBJ2-5	-	-	TGTGCCAGCTGCCGGCCAGTTCAAGAGACCCAGTACTTC	CASCRPVQETQYF
TRBV7-2	TRBJ1-1	-	-	TGTGCCAGCAGCTCAGGGCGTTCGACTGAAGCTTTCTTT	CASSSGRSTEAFF
TRBV28	TRBJ1-2	-	-	TGTGCCAGCAGTTCCCCTGGGGTACATGGCTACACCTTC	CASSSPGVHGYTF
TRBV18	TRBJ1-1	-	few	TGTGCCAGCTCTCCCATCACGGACACTGAAGCTTTCTTT	CASSPITDTEAFF
TRBV5-1	TRBJ2-7	-	-	TGCGCCAGCAGCTTGGCTGGCGGGACCTACGAGCAGTACTTC	CASSLAGGTYEQYF
TRBV18	TRBJ2-2	TRBD1	-	TGTGCCAGCTCACGGACAGGGAACACCGGGGAGCTGTTTTTT	CASSRTGNTGELFF
TRBV30	TRBJ2-3	-	-	TGTGCCTGGACCGTCAGCGATACGCAGTATTTT	CAWTVSDTQYF
TRBV10-3	TRBJ2-6	-	once	TGTGCCATCAGTGAGAAGTTCTCTGGGGCCAACGTCCTGACTTTC	CAISEKFSGANVLTF
TRBV5-6	TRBJ1-2	-	-	TGTGCCAGCAGCTTGACAGGGCCTTTCTATGGCTACACCTTC	CASSLTGPFYGYTF